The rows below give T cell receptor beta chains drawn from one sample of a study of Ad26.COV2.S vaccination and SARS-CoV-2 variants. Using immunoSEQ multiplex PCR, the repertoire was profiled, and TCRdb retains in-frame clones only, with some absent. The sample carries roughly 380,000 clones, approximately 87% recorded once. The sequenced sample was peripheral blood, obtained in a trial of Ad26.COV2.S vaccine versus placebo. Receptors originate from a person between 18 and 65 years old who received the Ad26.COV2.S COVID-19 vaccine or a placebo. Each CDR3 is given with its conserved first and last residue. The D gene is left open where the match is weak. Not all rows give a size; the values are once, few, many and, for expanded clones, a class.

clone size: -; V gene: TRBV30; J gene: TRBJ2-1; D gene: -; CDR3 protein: CAWGRSSYNEQFF; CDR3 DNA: TGTGCCTGGGGACGTAGCTCCTACAATGAGCAGTTCTTC
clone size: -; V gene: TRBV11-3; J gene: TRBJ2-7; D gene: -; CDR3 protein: CASSLYSSYEQYF; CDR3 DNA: TGTGCCAGCAGCTTGTACAGCTCCTACGAGCAGTACTTC
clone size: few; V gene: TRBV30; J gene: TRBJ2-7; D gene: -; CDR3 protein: CAWSVNNYEQYF; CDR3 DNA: TGTGCCTGGAGTGTCAACAACTACGAGCAGTACTTC
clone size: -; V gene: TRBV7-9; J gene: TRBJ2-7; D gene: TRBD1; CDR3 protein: CASSKPQGALLEQYF; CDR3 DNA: TGTGCCAGCAGCAAACCCCAGGGGGCTCTCCTCGAGCAGTACTTC
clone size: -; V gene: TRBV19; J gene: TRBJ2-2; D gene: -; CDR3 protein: CASSLEFSNTGELFF; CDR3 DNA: TGTGCCAGTAGTCTAGAGTTTTCGAACACCGGGGAGCTGTTTTTT
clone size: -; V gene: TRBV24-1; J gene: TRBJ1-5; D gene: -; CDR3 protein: CATSASGSQPQHF; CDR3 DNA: TGTGCCACCAGTGCCTCAGGGAGCCAGCCCCAGCATTTT
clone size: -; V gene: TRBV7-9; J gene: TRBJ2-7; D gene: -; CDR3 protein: CASSFNSGPRGEQYF; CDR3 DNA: TGTGCCAGCAGCTTCAATTCGGGGCCCCGGGGCGAGCAGTACTTC
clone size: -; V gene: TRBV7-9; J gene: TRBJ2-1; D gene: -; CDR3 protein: CASSFLDSEQFF; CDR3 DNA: TGTGCCAGCAGCTTCCTGGACAGTGAGCAGTTCTTC
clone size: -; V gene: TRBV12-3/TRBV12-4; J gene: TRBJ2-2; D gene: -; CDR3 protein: CASRTRGTGELFF; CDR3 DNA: TGTGCCAGCAGGACAAGGGGCACCGGGGAGCTGTTTTTT
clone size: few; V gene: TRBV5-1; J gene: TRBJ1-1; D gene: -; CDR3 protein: CASSSARQPGSGTEAFF; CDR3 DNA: TGCGCCAGCAGCTCGGCAAGACAGCCGGGGTCGGGCACTGAAGCTTTCTTT
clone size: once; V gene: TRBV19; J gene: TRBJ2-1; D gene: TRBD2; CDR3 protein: CASSIVSGGLSYNEQFF; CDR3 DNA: TGTGCCAGTAGTATAGTTAGCGGGGGGTTATCCTACAATGAGCAGTTCTTC
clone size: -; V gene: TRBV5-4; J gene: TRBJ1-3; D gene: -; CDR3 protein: CASSLDRVPGNTIYF; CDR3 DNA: TGTGCCAGCAGCTTGGACAGGGTGCCTGGAAACACCATATATTTT
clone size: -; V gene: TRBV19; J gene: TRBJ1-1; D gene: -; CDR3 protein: CASRGGSGTEAFF; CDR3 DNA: TGTGCCAGTAGAGGAGGTTCTGGGACTGAAGCTTTCTTT
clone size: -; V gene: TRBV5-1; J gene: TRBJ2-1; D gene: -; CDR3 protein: CASSLEGASSSYNEQFF; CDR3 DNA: TGCGCCAGCAGCTTGGAAGGGGCCAGCAGCTCCTACAATGAGCAGTTCTTC
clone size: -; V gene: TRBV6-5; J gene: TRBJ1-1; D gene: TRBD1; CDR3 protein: CASSYPQGAGTEAFF; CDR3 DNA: TGTGCCAGCAGTTACCCTCAGGGGGCTGGGACTGAAGCTTTCTTT
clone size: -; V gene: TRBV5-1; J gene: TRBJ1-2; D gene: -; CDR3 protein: CASSQDSLPVIDF; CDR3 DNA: TGCGCCAGCAGCCAGGACAGTCTACCCGTTATCGACTTC
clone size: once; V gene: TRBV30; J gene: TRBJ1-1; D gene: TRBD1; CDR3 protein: CAWSLYRGWNTEAFF; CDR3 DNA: TGTGCCTGGAGTCTTTACAGGGGCTGGAACACTGAAGCTTTCTTT
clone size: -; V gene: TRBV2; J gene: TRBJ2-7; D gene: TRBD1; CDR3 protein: CARTRTGGATDEQYF; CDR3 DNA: TGTGCCAGAACCCGGACAGGGGGCGCGACGGACGAGCAGTACTTC
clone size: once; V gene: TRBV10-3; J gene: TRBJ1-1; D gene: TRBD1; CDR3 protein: CAISGTGVAEAFF; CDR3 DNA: TGTGCCATCAGTGGGACAGGGGTCGCTGAAGCTTTCTTT
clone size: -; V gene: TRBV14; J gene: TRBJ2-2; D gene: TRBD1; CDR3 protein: CASSLRGQGTGELFF; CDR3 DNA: TGTGCCAGCAGCCTCAGGGGACAGGGAACCGGGGAGCTGTTTTTT
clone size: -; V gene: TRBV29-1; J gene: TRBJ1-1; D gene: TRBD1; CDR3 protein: CSGPQGQGDTEAFF; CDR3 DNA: TGCAGCGGCCCCCAGGGGCAGGGGGACACTGAAGCTTTCTTT
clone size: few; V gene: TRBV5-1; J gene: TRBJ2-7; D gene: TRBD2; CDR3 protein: CASSIGTSGGGYEQYF; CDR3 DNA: TGCGCCAGCAGCATCGGGACTAGCGGGGGAGGATACGAGCAGTACTTC
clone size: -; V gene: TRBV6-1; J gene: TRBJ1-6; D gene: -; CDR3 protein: CASSEYRDNSPLHF; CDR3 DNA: TGTGCCAGCAGTGAGTACCGGGACAACTCACCCCTCCACTTT
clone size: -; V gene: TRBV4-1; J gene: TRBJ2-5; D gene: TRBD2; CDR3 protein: CASSQRPRVAGEQETQYF; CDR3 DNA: TGCGCCAGCAGCCAAAGGCCCCGAGTAGCGGGGGAACAAGAGACCCAGTACTTC
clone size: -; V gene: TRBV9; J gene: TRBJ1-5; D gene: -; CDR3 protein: CASSVGVDQPQHF; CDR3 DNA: TGTGCCAGCAGCGTAGGGGTTGATCAGCCCCAGCATTTT
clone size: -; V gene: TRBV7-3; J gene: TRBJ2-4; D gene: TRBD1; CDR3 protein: CASSPGQTNIQYF; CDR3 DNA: TGTGCCAGCAGCCCGGGACAGACAAACATTCAGTACTTC
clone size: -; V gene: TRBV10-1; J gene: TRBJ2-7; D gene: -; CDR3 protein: CASSESVAINEQYF; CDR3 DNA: TGCGCCAGCAGTGAGTCCGTGGCTATAAACGAGCAGTACTTC
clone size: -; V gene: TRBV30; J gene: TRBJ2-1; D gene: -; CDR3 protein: CAWSVLGGSSYNEQFF; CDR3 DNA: TGTGCCTGGAGTGTACTTGGGGGGAGCTCCTACAATGAGCAGTTCTTC
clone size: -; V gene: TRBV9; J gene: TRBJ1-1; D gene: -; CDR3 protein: CASSSEGVTEAFF; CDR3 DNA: TGTGCCAGCAGCTCGGAGGGTGTTACTGAAGCTTTCTTT
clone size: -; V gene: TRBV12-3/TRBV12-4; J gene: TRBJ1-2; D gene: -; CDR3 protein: CASSPGVFGYTF; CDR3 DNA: TGTGCCAGCAGCCCAGGGGTTTTTGGCTACACCTTC
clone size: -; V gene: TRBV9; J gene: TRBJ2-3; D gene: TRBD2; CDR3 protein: CATRGRGLAGDTQYF; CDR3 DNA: TGTGCCACCCGCGGACGGGGACTAGCGGGAGATACGCAGTATTTT
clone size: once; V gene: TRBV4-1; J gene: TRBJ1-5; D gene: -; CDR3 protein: CASSQDSQGNQPQHF; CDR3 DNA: TGCGCCAGCAGCCAAGATAGCCAGGGCAATCAGCCCCAGCATTTT